This TCR beta chain is drawn from a study of blood T cells in healthy people across ages. Primed by a sample-barcoded 5' primer and a J-beta primer mix, a second PCR proceeded for roughly 7 to 11 cycles. One entry per CDR3 protein results from TCRdb running MiXCR on the 5' RACE reads. The sample has hundreds of thousands of distinct CDR3 sequences; roughly 52% are singletons. Details on this clonotype: Its antigen is unidentified.

Aged about 6 to 90, donors were systemically healthy Caucasians from Russia. Extraction of total RNA produced a minimum of 5 micrograms from each sample. The CDR3 sequence is 15 residues long. The V gene end was trimmed by 5 bases and the J gene end by 1 base; junction bases not matched to a gene: 4. The germline gives CDR1 MNHNY, CDR2 SVGAGI (reference sequence). Findings of the study overall: It was held that diversity estimates obtained from one million T cells represented underestimates.

The sequencing sample was made of blood. This receptor was taken from a man aged 25-45 years in good health. The rearrangement uses TRBV6-6 and TRBJ2-2, with 7 positions matching TRBD1. CDR3 nucleotide sequence: TGTGCCAGCAGTAGGGGACAGTTGAACACCGGGGAGCTGTTTTTT. Amino acid sequence: CASSRGQLNTGELFF.